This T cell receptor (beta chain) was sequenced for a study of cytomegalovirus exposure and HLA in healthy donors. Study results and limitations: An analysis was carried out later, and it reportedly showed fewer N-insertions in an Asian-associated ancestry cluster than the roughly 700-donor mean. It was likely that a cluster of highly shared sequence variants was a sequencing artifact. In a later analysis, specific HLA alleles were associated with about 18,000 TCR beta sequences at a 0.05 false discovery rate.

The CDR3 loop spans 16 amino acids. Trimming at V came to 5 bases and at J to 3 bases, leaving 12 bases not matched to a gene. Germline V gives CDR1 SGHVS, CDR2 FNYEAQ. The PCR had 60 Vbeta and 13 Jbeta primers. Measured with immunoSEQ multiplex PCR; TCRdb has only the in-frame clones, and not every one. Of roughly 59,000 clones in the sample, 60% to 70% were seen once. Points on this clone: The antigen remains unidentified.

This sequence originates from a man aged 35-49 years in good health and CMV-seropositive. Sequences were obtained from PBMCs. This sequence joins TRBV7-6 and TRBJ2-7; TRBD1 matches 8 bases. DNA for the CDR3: TGTGCCAGCAGCCCGGGACAGGTCTTCCAGGACTACGAGCAGTACTTC. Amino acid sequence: CASSPGQVFQDYEQYF.